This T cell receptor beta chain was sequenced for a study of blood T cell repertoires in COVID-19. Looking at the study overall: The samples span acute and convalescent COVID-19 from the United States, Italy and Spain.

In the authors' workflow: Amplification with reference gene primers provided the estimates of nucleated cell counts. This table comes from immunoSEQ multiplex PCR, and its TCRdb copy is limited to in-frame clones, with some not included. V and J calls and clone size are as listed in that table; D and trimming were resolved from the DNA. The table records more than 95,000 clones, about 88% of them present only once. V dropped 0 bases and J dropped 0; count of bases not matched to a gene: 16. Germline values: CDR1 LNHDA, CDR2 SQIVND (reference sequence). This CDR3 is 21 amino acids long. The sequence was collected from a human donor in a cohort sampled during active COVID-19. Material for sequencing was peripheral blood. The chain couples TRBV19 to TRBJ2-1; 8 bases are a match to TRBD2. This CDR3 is CASSIEVGGGPTSSSYNEQFF. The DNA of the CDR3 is TGTGCCAGTAGTATAGAAGTAGGCGGGGGGCCCACTTCGAGCTCCTACAATGAGCAGTTCTTC.